This T cell receptor beta chain was sequenced in a study of blood T cell repertoires in COVID-19. At the level of the study: Both acute and convalescent COVID-19 samples were obtained from the United States, Italy and Spain. T cells, B-cell-depleted T cells, or PBMCs supplied cDNA or gDNA.

Between the trimmed V and J ends, which lost 2 bases and 1 base, there was a span of 8 bases. The CDR3 is 14 amino acids. The germline V gene encodes CDR1 SGHTA and CDR2 FQGNSA. Per the original data handling: Amplification of reference gene primers provided the estimated nucleated cell counts. Here immunoSEQ multiplex PCR was the method, and the copy in TCRdb shows in-frame clones only, minus some. V, J and clone size are those of that table, while D and trimming were read from the DNA. The profile shows hundreds of thousands of clones, about 93% of them singletons. Source material: peripheral blood. This receptor was obtained from a young woman who had recovered from COVID-19. The chain uses TRBV7-2 and TRBJ1-2; D is unresolved. This CDR3 reads CASSLSTVNYGYTF. The CDR3 bases are TGTGCCAGCAGCTTATCTACGGTTAACTATGGCTACACCTTC.